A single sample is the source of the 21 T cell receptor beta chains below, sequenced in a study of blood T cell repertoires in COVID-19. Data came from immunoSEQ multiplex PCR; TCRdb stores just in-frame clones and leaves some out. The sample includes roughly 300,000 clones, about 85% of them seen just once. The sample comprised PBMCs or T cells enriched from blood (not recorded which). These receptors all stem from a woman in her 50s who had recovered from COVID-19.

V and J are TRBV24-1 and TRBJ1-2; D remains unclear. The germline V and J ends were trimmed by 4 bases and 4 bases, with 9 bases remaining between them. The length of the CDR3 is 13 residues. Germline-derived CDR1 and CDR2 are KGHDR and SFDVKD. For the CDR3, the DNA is TGTGCCACCAGTGAGGCAGACTTCTATGGCTACACCTTC. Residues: CATSEADFYGYTF.

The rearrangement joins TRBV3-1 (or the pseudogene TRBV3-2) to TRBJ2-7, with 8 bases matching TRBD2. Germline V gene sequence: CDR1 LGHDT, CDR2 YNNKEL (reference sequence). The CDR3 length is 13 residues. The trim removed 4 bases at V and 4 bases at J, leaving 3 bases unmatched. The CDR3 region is CASSLAGRYEQYF. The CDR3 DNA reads TGTGCCAGCAGCCTAGCGGGGAGATACGAGCAGTACTTC.

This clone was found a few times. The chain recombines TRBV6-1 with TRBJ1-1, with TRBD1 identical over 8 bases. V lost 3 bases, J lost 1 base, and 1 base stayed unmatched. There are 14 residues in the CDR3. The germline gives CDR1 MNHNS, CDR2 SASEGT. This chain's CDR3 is CASSEDRANTEAFF. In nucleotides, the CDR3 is TGTGCCAGCAGTGAGGACAGGGCGAACACTGAAGCTTTCTTT.

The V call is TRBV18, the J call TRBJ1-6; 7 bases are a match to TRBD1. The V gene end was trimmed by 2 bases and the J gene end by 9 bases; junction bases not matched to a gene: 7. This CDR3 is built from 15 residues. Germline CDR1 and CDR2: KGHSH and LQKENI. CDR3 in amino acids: CASSPFEDRSSPLHF. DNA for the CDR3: TGTGCCAGCTCACCATTCGAGGACAGGTCTTCACCCCTCCACTTT. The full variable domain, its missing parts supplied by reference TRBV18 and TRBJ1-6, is NAGVMQNPRHLVRRRGQEARLRCSPMKGHSHVYWYRQLPEEGLKFMVYLQKENIIDESGMPKERFSAEFPKEGPSILRIQQVVRGDSAAYFCASSPFEDRSSPLHFGNGTRLTVT.

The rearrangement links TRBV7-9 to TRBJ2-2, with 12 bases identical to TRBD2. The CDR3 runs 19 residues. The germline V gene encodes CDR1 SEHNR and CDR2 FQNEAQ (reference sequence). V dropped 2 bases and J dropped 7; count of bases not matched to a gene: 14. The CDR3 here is CASSLSWLAGGPEDGELFF. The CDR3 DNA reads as TGTGCCAGCAGCTTAAGCTGGCTAGCGGGAGGGCCGGAGGACGGGGAGCTGTTTTTT.

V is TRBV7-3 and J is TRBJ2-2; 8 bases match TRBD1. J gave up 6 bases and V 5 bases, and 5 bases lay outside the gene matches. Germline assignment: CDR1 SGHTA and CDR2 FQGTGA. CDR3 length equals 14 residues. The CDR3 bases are TGTGCCAGCAGCCAACAGGGGGGATCCGGGGAGCTGTTTTTT. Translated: CASSQQGGSGELFF.

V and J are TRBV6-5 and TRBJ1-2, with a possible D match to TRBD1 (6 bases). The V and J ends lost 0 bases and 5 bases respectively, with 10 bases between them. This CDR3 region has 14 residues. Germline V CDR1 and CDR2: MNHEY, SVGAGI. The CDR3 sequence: CASSYSGTQYGYTF. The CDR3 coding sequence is TGTGCCAGCAGTTACTCGGGGACACAATATGGCTACACCTTC.

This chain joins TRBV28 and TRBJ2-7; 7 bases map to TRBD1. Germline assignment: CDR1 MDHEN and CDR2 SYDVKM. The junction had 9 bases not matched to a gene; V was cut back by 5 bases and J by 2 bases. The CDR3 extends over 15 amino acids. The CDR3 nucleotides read TGTGCCAGCAGTATCTATTTGGGACAGACCTACGAGCAGTACTTC. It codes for CASSIYLGQTYEQYF.

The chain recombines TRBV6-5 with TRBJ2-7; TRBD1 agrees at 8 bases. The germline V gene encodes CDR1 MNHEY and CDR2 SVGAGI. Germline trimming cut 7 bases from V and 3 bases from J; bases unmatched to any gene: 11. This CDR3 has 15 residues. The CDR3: CASTKGQDRDYEQYF. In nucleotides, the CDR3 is TGTGCCAGCACCAAGGGACAGGATAGGGACTACGAGCAGTACTTC.

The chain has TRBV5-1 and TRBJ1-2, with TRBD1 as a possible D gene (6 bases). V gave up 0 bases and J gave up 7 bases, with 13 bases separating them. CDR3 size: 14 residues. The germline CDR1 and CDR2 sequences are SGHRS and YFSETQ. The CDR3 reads CASSLDRGALGYTF. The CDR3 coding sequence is TGCGCCAGCAGCTTGGATCGGGGGGCGCTTGGCTACACCTTC.

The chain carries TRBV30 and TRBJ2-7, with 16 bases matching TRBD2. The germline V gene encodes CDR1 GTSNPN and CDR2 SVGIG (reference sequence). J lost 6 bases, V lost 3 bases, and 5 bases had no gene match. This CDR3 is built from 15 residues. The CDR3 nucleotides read TGTGCCTGGAGCGCGGGACTAGCGGGAGGGCGCGAGCAGTACTTC. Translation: CAWSAGLAGGREQYF.

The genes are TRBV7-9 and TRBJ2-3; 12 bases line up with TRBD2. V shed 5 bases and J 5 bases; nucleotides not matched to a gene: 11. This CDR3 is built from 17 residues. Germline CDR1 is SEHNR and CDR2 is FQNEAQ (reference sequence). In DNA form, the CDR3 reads TGTGCCAGCAGCGGGCGGCTAGCGGGAGGGCCCGAAGATACGCAGTATTTT. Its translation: CASSGRLAGGPEDTQYF.

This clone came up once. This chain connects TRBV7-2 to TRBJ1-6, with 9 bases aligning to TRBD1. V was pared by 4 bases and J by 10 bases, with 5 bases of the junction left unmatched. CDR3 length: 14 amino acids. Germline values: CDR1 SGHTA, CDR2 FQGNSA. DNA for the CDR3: TGTGCCAGCAGCTGGACAGGGGAGCAATCACCCCTCCACTTT. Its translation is CASSWTGEQSPLHF.

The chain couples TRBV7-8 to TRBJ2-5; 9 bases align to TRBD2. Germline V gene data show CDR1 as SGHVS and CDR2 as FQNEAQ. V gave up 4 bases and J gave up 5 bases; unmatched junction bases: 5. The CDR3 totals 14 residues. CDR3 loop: CASSSWSGRETQYF. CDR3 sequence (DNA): TGTGCCAGCAGCTCCTGGAGCGGGAGGGAGACCCAGTACTTC. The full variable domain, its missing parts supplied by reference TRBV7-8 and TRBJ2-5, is GAGVSQSPRYKVAKRGQDVALRCDPISGHVSLFWYQQALGQGPEFLTYFQNEAQLDKSGLPSDRFFAERPEGSVSTLKIQRTQQEDSAVYLCASSSWSGRETQYFGPGTRLLVL.

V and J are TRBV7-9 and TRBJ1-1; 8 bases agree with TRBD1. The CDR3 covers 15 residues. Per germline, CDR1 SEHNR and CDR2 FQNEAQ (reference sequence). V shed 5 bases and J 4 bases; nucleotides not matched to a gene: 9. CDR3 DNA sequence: TGTGCCAGCAGCCAGAACCTAGACAGGGGCACTGAAGCTTTCTTT. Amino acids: CASSQNLDRGTEAFF.

CDR3 sequence: CASSYTGAVNTEAFF. The DNA for the CDR3 is TGTGCCAGCAGTTACACAGGGGCGGTGAACACTGAAGCTTTCTTT. This chain uses TRBV7-9 with TRBJ1-1; 7 bases agree with TRBD1. The CDR3 length is 15 residues. V was pared by 6 bases and J by 0 bases, with 7 bases of the junction left unmatched. The germline CDR1 and CDR2 sequences are SEHNR and FQNEAQ (reference sequence).

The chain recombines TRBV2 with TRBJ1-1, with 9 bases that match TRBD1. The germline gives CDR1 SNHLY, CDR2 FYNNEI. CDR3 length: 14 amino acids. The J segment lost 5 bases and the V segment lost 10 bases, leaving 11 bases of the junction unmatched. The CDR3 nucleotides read TGTGCCACCCTGAGGGACAGGGAGGGGACTGAAGCTTTCTTT. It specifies CATLRDREGTEAFF.

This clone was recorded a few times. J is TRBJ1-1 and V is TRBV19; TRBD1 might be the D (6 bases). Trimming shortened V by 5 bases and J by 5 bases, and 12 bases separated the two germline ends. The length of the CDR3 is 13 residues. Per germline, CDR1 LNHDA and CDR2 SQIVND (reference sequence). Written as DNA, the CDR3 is TGTGCCAGTAGTTTTCAGGGGCTAACTGAAGCTTTCTTT. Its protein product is CASSFQGLTEAFF.

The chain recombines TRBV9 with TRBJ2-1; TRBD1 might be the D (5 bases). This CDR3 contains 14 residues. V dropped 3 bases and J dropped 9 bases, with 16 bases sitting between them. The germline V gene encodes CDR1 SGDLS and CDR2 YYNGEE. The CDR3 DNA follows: TGTGCCAGCAGCGCACCAATTAATAGGGGTGAGCAGTTCTTC. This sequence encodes CASSAPINRGEQFF.

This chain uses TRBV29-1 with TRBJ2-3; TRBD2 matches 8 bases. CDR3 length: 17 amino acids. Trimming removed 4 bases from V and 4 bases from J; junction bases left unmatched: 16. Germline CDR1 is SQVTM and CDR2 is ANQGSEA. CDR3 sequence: CSVAPTRGGGVADTQYF. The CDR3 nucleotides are TGCAGCGTTGCTCCGACCCGGGGGGGAGGGGTGGCAGATACGCAGTATTTT.

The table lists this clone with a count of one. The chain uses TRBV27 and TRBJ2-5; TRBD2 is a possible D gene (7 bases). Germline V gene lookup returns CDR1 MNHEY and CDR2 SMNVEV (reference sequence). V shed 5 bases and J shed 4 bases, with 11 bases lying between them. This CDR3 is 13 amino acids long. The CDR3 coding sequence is TGTGCCAGCAGTGAGGGGGGGGTAGAGACCCAGTACTTC. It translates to CASSEGGVETQYF.